This T cell receptor beta chain was observed in a study of lymphopenia after photon versus proton radiotherapy. The method was immunoSEQ multiplex PCR; TCRdb's version includes in-frame clones alone and lacks a portion of them. Seen here are more than 80,000 clones, about 83% observed once, and the top ten hold over 1.1%. This material consisted of peripheral blood, taken from a patient treated with proton-based radiotherapy. The clonotype was recovered from a man between 60 and 75 years old with pancreatic cancer.

This CDR3 is CASSPTLTLSRTEAFF. DNA for the CDR3: TGTGCCAGCAGCCCCACCTTGACCTTGTCGAGAACTGAAGCTTTCTTT. The chain employs TRBV14 and TRBJ1-1; no firm D call. CDR3 length: 16 residues. CDR1 and CDR2 (germline): SGHDN, FVKESK. Trimming stripped 4 bases from V and 5 bases from J, with 20 bases between. The variable domain in full, completed from reference TRBV14 and TRBJ1-1, reads EAGVTQFPSHSVIEKGQTVTLRCDPISGHDNLYWYRRVMGKEIKFLLHFVKESKQDESGMPNNRFLAERTGGTYSTLKVQPAELEDSGVYFCASSPTLTLSRTEAFFGQGTRLTVV.